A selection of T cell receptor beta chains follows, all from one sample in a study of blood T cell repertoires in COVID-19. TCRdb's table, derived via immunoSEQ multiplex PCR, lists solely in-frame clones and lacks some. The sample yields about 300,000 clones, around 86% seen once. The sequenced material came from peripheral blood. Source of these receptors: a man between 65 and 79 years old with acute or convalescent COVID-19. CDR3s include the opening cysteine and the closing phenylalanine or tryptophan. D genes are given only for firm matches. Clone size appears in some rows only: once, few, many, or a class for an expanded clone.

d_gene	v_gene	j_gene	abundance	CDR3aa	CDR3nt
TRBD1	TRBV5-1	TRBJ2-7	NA	CASSPGSGQSYEQYF	TGCGCCAGCAGCCCTGGGTCGGGACAGAGCTACGAGCAGTACTTC
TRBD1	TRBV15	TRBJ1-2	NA	CATSRDGTGGGGNYGYTF	TGTGCCACCAGCAGAGATGGGACAGGGGGCGGGGGTAACTATGGCTACACCTTC
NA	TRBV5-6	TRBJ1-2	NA	CASSLRRGGARRGYTF	TGTGCCAGCAGCTTGCGGCGCGGGGGCGCTAGGCGTGGCTACACCTTC
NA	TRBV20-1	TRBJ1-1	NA	CSVDRLAEAFF	TGCAGTGTAGATCGTTTAGCTGAAGCTTTCTTT
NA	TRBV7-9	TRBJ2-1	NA	CASSLVPLAGNEQFF	TGTGCCAGCAGCTTAGTTCCCCTGGCAGGGAATGAGCAGTTCTTC
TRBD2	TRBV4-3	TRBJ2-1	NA	CASSQDAASGYNEQFF	TGCGCCAGCAGCCAAGATGCGGCTAGCGGGTACAATGAGCAGTTCTTC
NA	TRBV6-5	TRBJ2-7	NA	CASSYSSGTPREQYF	TGTGCCAGCAGTTACTCCTCCGGGACACCTAGGGAGCAGTACTTC
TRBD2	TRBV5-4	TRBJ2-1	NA	CASSLGLAAKNEQFF	TGTGCCAGCAGCTTGGGGCTAGCGGCCAAAAATGAGCAGTTCTTC
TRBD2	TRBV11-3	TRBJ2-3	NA	CASSLGVASGGRDTQYF	TGTGCCAGCAGCTTAGGCGTGGCTAGCGGGGGGAGGGATACGCAGTATTTT
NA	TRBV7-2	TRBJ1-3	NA	CASSLVAGSGNTIYF	TGTGCCAGCAGCTTAGTGGCAGGCTCTGGAAACACCATATATTTT
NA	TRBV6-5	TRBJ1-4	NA	CASSISGGPNEKLFF	TGTGCCAGCAGTATATCAGGAGGCCCCAATGAAAAACTGTTTTTT
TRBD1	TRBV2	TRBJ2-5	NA	CASRRTGPQETQYF	TGTGCCAGCAGACGGACAGGACCCCAAGAGACCCAGTACTTC
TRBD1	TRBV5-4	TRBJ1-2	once	CASSSPPGTGGNYGYTF	TGTGCCAGCAGCTCCCCCCCCGGGACAGGGGGCAACTATGGCTACACCTTC
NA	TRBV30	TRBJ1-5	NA	CAWSELGGGKPQHF	TGTGCCTGGAGTGAATTAGGCGGGGGTAAGCCCCAGCATTTT
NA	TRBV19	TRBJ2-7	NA	CASSMIAGPYEQYF	TGTGCCAGTAGTATGATCGCAGGGCCCTACGAGCAGTACTTC
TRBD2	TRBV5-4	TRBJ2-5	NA	CASSTLAGGQETQYF	TGTGCCAGCAGCACACTAGCGGGGGGTCAAGAGACCCAGTACTTC
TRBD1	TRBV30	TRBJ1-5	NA	CAWSDRGFGPQHF	TGTGCCTGGAGCGACAGGGGATTTGGGCCCCAGCATTTT
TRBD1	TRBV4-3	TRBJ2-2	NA	CASSDRGEGGELFF	TGCGCCAGCAGCGACAGGGGTGAGGGCGGGGAGCTGTTTTTT